This TCR beta chain was observed in a study of blood T cells in healthy people across ages. Study-wide context: Every two T cells gave about one barcoded beta molecule via template switching.

A J-beta primer mix and a sample-barcoded 5' primer were used in a second PCR of about 7 to 12 cycles. TCRdb re-called the 5' RACE reads through MiXCR, storing one row per CDR3 protein. The table has roughly 640,000 distinct CDR3 sequences, approximately 30% seen once. The CDR3 totals 14 residues. The V gene lost 3 bases and the J gene lost 3 bases, with 12 bases spanning the gap. This clonotype was counted at least ten times. The antigen is undetermined. Findings and caveats of the study: While age rose, TCR beta diversity per million T cells dropped in a roughly linear way. Unknown CMV status may confound age-related changes in expanded clones.

The chain recombines TRBV12-3 or TRBV12-4 with TRBJ2-7; a possible D gene is TRBD1 (6 bases). The receptor was isolated from a woman aged 80 or over in good health. The specimen was blood. DNA for the CDR3: TGTGCCAGCAGTTTGTCGACAGGAAGCTACGAGCAGTACTTC. Amino acid sequence: CASSLSTGSYEQYF.